The next 17 T cell receptor beta chains were all read from a single sample in a study of glioma-infiltrating T cells (dated by TCRdb to about 2016). This sample was sequenced with an Illumina MiSeq. The iRepertoire nested amplicon-rescue multiplex PCR (arm-PCR) platform was used to amplify TCR alpha and beta CDR3 regions from RNA. The raw public data were reprocessed by TCRdb itself: fastp quality trimming at Q25, MiXCR clonotype calling, in-frame beta chains only. CDR3 protein sequences are deduplicated, and each keeps its most common genes and DNA. The sample contains about 210,000 distinct CDR3 sequences, around 32% of them found a single time. The ten most abundant clones make up 20% of the sample. Sequencing was carried out using glioma tissue, nonneoplastic brain tissue, or PBMCs (not recorded which). The source of these receptors is a human donor with low-grade glioma or glioblastoma, undergoing nonglioma brain surgery, or in good health (not recorded which).

This clonotype came up many times. This chain connects TRBV19 to TRBJ2-1, with TRBD2 matching over 8 bases. Unmatched junction bases numbered 0, after V lost 6 bases and J lost 5 bases. In germline, CDR1 is LNHDA, CDR2 SQIVND (reference sequence). The CDR3 totals 12 residues. CDR3 sequence: CASSGRDNEQFF. CDR3 coding DNA: TGTGCCAGTAGCGGGAGGGACAATGAGCAGTTCTTC.

This chain links TRBV12-3 or TRBV12-4 with TRBJ2-1, with 8 positions matching TRBD2. The CDR3 extends over 14 amino acids. J was trimmed by 0 bases and V by 5 bases; bases with no gene match: 0. The CDR3 sequence is CASSTSGSYNEQFF. The CDR3, as DNA: TGTGCCAGCAGTACTAGCGGCTCCTACAATGAGCAGTTCTTC.

This clonotype has at least ten counts. The DNA for the CDR3 is TGTGCCAGCTCACCACCGACTTCAACAGATACGCAGTATTTT. Amino acid sequence: CASSPPTSTDTQYF. The chain carries TRBV18 and TRBJ2-3; D uncertain. The germline V and J ends were trimmed by 0 bases and 3 bases, with 7 bases remaining between them. Germline V gene lookup returns CDR1 KGHSH and CDR2 LQKENI. CDR3 length: 14 amino acids.

This clonotype appeared many times. The chain is built from TRBV7-3 and TRBJ2-1; D assignment may be TRBD1 or TRBD2 (5 bases each). The germline V and J ends were trimmed by 5 bases and 9 bases, with 20 bases remaining between them. This CDR3 region has 15 residues. Germline CDR1 reads SGHTA; CDR2 reads FQGTGA. In DNA, the CDR3 is TGTGCCAGCAGCCAGCAGGGAACCTGGGGGAGTGAGCAGTTCTTC. Residues: CASSQQGTWGSEQFF.

This clonotype was observed many times. This chain joins TRBV7-9 and TRBJ1-1; D remains unclear. The CDR3 loop spans 14 amino acids. Trimming stripped 5 bases from V and 0 bases from J, with 10 bases between. In germline, CDR1 is SEHNR, CDR2 FQNEAQ (reference sequence). The CDR3: CASSNLRLNTEAFF. The CDR3 DNA follows: TGTGCCAGCAGCAACCTTCGACTGAACACTGAAGCTTTCTTT.

The J gene is TRBJ2-7, the V gene TRBV4-1, with no clear D. The CDR3 has 17 amino acids. The V gene's germline CDR1 is MGHRA and CDR2 YSYEKL. Trimming took off 0 bases at V and 7 bases at J, with 22 bases between the two ends. The CDR3 DNA reads as TGCGCCAGCAGCCAAGATCTGGGCAGAAATCTTTACAATGAGCAGTACTTC. Residues: CASSQDLGRNLYNEQYF.

At least ten counts were recorded for this clonotype. The chain joins TRBV20-1 to TRBJ1-2; possibly TRBD1 for D (6 bases). This CDR3 contains 14 residues. The V gene lost 1 base and the J gene lost 4 bases, with 13 bases spanning the gap. Germline CDR1 reads DFQATT; CDR2 reads SNEGSKA (reference sequence). The CDR3 DNA reads as TGCAGTGCTAGAGGGGCAGGGGTTGGCTATGGCTACACCTTC. Protein: CSARGAGVGYGYTF.

This clonotype was recorded many times. The chain has TRBV12-3 or TRBV12-4 and TRBJ2-7; possible D gene TRBD2, 6 bases. This CDR3 contains 12 residues. Trimming took off 6 bases at V and 7 bases at J, with 13 bases between the two ends. The CDR3 loop is CASSRGIREQYF. The CDR3 nucleotides read TGTGCCAGCAGCCGGGGGATCCGGGAGCAGTACTTC.

A few counts support this clonotype. J is TRBJ2-1 and V is TRBV11-2; D ambiguous. The V end was cut by 1 base, the J end by 9 bases, with 16 bases between. This CDR3 is 15 amino acids long. Per germline, CDR1 SGHAT and CDR2 FQNNGV. CDR3 nucleotide sequence: TGTGCCAGCAGCTTAGCAGTTGGGGTTTTTAGTGAGCAGTTCTTC. It specifies CASSLAVGVFSEQFF.

In the case of this clonotype: This may be a read error, as it is one base from a much larger clone. The chain uses TRBV29-1 and TRBJ1-1; 10 bases are shared with TRBD1. This CDR3 has 13 amino acids. CDR1 SQVTM and CDR2 ANQGSEA come from the germline V gene. The CDR3 coding sequence is TGCATCGGCCGGGACAGGGGAATCACTGAAGCTTTCTTT. It yields the protein CIGRDRGITEAFF.

As to this clonotype: This may be a read error: a much more frequent sequence differs by one nucleotide. This rearrangement joins TRBV16 to TRBJ2-1; D may correspond to TRBD1 or TRBD2 (5 bases each). The germline V and J ends were trimmed by 7 bases and 3 bases, with 13 bases remaining between them. This CDR3 spans 14 amino acids. Per the germline V gene, CDR1 is KGHSY and CDR2 is FQNENV. The CDR3 bases are TGTGCCAGCAAATTGGGACGAGACTACAATGAGCAGTTCTTC. Translation: CASKLGRDYNEQFF.

Regarding this clonotype: A much larger clone sits a single nucleotide away, making a read error possible. This chain uses TRBV27 with TRBJ1-1; TRBD1 might be the D (5 bases). Germline assignment: CDR1 MNHEY and CDR2 SMNVEV (reference sequence). The CDR3 contains 15 residues. The V and J ends lost 7 bases and 4 bases respectively, with 19 bases between them. CDR3 amino acids: CASTALRQGSTEAFF. The CDR3 DNA reads TGTGCCAGCACCGCCCTAAGGCAGGGAAGCACTGAAGCTTTCTTT.

On this clonotype itself: A read error may produce the germline difference seen at one junction end. The V gene is TRBV27, the J gene TRBJ2-7, with a tentative D call TRBD2 (5 bases). This CDR3 is 14 amino acids long. Germline V lookup: CDR1 MNHEY, CDR2 SMNVEV (reference sequence). In DNA, the CDR3 is TGTGCCAGCAGTTCTAGCTGGTCCTCCTACGGGCAGTACTTC. Translation gives CASSSSWSSYGQYF.

This clonotype turned up a few times. V usage is TRBV3-1 and J usage is TRBJ2-1; 15 nucleotides line up with TRBD2. The V gene's germline CDR1 is LGHDT and CDR2 YNNKEL (reference sequence). The CDR3 length is 19 residues. Germline trimming cut 0 bases from V and 1 base from J; bases unmatched to any gene: 4. CDR3 sequence reads: CASSQDRGLAGGSYNEQFF. The CDR3 DNA reads TGTGCCAGCAGCCAAGATCGGGGACTAGCGGGAGGTTCCTACAATGAGCAGTTCTTC.

Turning to this clonotype: A much larger clone differs by one base, so this may be a read error. The J gene is TRBJ2-2, the V gene TRBV2; 8 positions match TRBD2. Germline assignment: CDR1 SNHLY and CDR2 FYNNEI. The CDR3 consists of 13 residues. The V gene end was trimmed by 7 bases and the J gene end by 9 bases; junction bases not matched to a gene: 7. The CDR3: CASTLSGTWELFF. The DNA for the CDR3 is TGTGCCAGCACTCTTAGCGGGACCTGGGAGCTGTTTTTT. Looking up the rest from reference TRBV2 and TRBJ2-2 gives the full variable domain: EPEVTQTPSHQVTQMGQEVILRCVPISNHLYFYWYRQILGQKVEFLVSFYNNEISEKSEIFDDQFSVERPDGSNFTLKIRSTKLEDSAMYFCASTLSGTWELFFGEGSRLTVL.

Written as DNA, the CDR3 is TGTGCCAGCAGTTCCTCCTCCTATGACACAGATACGCAGTATTTT. Translating it yields CASSSSSYDTDTQYF. V and J are TRBV12-3 or TRBV12-4 and TRBJ2-3; D unclear. This CDR3 comprises 15 residues. The V gene lost 4 bases and the J gene lost 2 bases, with 13 bases spanning the gap.

This clonotype was picked up many times. The chain links TRBV4-3 to TRBJ1-1; D is unclear. V lost 2 bases and J lost 7, with 11 bases in between. CDR1 LGHNA and CDR2 YSLEER come from the germline V gene. The CDR3 covers 13 residues. CDR3 in DNA: TGCGCCAGCAGCCAAAAACCGGGCGGTGAAGCTTTCTTT. Its protein is CASSQKPGGEAFF.